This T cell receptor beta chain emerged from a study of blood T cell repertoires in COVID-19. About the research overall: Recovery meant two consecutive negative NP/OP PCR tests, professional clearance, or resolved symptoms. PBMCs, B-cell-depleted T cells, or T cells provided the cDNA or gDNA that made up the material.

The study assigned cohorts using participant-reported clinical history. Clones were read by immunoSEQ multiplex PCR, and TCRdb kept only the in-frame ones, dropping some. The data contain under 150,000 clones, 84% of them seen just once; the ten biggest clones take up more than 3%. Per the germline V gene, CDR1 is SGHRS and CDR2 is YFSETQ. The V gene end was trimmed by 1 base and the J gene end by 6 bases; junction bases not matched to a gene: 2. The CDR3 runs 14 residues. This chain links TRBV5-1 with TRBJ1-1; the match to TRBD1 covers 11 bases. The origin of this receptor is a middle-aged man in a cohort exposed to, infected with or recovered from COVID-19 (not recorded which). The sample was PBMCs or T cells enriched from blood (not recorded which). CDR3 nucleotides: TGCGCCAGCAGCTTGCGGGACAGGGGGGCTGAAGCTTTCTTT. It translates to CASSLRDRGAEAFF.